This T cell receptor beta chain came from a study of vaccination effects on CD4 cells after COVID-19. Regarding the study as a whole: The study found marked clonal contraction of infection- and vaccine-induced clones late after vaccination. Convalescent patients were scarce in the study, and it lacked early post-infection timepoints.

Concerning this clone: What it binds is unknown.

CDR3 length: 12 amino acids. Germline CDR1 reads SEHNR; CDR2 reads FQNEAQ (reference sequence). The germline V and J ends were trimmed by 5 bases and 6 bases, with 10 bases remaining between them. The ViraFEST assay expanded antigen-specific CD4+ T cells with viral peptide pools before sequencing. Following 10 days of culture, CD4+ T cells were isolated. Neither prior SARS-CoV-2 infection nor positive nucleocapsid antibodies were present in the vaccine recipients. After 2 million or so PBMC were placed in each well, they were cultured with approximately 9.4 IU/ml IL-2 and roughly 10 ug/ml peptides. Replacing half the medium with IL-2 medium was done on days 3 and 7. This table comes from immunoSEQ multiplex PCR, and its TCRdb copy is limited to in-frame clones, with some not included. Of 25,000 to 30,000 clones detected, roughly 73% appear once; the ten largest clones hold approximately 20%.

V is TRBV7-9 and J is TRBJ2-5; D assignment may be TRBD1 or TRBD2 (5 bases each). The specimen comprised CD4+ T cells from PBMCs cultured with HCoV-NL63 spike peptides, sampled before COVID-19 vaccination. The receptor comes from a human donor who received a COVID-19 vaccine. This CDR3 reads CASSLGTQTQYF. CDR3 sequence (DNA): TGTGCCAGCAGCCTCGGGACCCAGACCCAGTACTTC.